This T cell receptor (beta chain) derives from a study of radiotherapy plus CTLA-4 blockade in lung cancer. Overall study: Objective response rate was about 18%; disease control rate, about 28%.

CDR3 length: 19 residues. Looked up from germline, CDR1 is KGHSH and CDR2 is LQKENI. V lost 8 bases and J lost 6; bases outside the gene matches: 26. This table comes from immunoSEQ multiplex PCR, and its TCRdb copy is limited to in-frame clones, with some not included. The table records about 62,000 clones, 65% to 85% of them present only once. General study results and limits: Tumor-origin TCR clones grew in blood after radiotherapy plus ipilimumab.

With respect to this clone: What it recognizes is unknown.

The chain has TRBV18 and TRBJ1-1; 8 nucleotides agree with TRBD1. Sequences were derived from peripheral blood, sampled from a patient treated with radiotherapy plus ipilimumab. The TCR sequence derives from a human donor with non-small cell lung cancer who had a complete response to radiotherapy plus ipilimumab. The CDR3 DNA reads as TGTGCCAGCGCACAGTCGCGGTCAGGGGGCGTGAGGGCCCGTTCTGAAGCTTTCTTT. Its translation: CASAQSRSGGVRARSEAFF.